What follows describes a single T cell receptor (beta chain). No antigen is known for it. No much larger clone is present one base from it, and per-base qualities are unavailable. The sample belongs to a study of regulatory T cells in long-lasting Graves disease (dated by TCRdb to the early 2020s). The study in broad terms: Persistent Graves' disease meant more than 5 years of antithyroid drug treatment with TSH receptor autoantibodies that stayed positive. Patients with persistent Graves' disease were compared with patients with newly diagnosed Graves' disease using TCR sequencing and RNA sequencing of peripheral blood. The study was registered as a clinical trial and conducted in China. A total of around 35 samples underwent TCR sequencing, from about 13 patients with persistent Graves' disease and some 20 patients with newly diagnosed Graves' disease. On average, persistent Graves' disease patients in the clinical cohort had been on antithyroid drugs for eight to twelve years. Points the paper makes about the study in general: The authors noted that the small sample size was a limitation that may lower accuracy. Sequencing and analysis were limited to the TCR beta chain. Patients with persistent disease shared more public clonotypes (roughly 2,900) than newly diagnosed patients did (about 1,000). Peripheral blood alone was examined, since thyroid tissue, which constituted the primary lesion, could not be accessed. Lower TCR Shannon entropy and fewer highly expanded clones were observed in persistent Graves' disease patients than in newly diagnosed patients, which suggested clonal expansion.

The library was obtained by multiplex PCR. Sequencer: Illumina HiSeq 4000. To build TCR beta libraries, CDR3 regions were amplified by Arm-PCR using iRepertoire HTBI primers. Before sequencing, the PCR products underwent gel purification. Processing in the source paper ran as follows. Across samples, approximately 68 TRBV and roughly 15 TRBJ segments were identified and used for gene usage analysis of CDR3 amino acid clonotypes. COPE and FqMerger were used to merge the filtered high-quality paired reads into contigs. BLAST was used to align contigs to IMGT TRBV, TRBD and TRBJ reference genes, and CDR3 was defined according to IMGT. Clonotypes above 0.1% frequency were classified as highly expanded clones. Repertoire diversity was measured by Shannon entropy, and V-J evenness by the Gini coefficient. Clonotypes shared by more than one individual were considered public. The raw public reads went through TCRdb reprocessing: fastp at Q25, MiXCR clone calling, in-frame beta chains kept. All rows with the same CDR3 protein become a single entry with the most common DNA and genes. The V and J calls come from TCRdb's annotation, not from the publication. The table for this sample lists 350,000 to 450,000 distinct CDR3 sequences; 21% of them were counted only once. The top ten clonotypes cover about 13% of the sample.

What this sample's time point label stands for: persistent/refractory GD, antithyroid drugs over 5 years with positive TRAb. RNA was extracted from PBMCs in TRIzol for both TCR sequencing and RNA sequencing. The diagnosis of Graves' disease followed American Thyroid Association guidelines. Patients were recruited from an endocrinology department in Xi'an, China. Each patient gave roughly 8.4 milliliters of peripheral blood, collected in an EDTA anticoagulant tube. Ficoll Paque Plus density gradient separation was used to isolate PBMCs, and no further T cell sorting was performed. RNA quality was checked with an Agilent 2100 Bioanalyzer and agarose gel, and concentration with a NanoDrop 2000. The starting material was peripheral blood mononuclear cells (PBMCs), obtained when the disease was refractory, from a patient treated with antithyroid drugs. The sequence came from a female donor with Graves disease.

The CDR3 protein sequence reads: CASSPTRDWTYEQYF. At the DNA level, the sequence is TGCGCCAGCAGCCCTACCCGGGACTGGACCTACGAGCAGTACTTC. The chain is assembled from TRBV4-1 and TRBJ2-7; TRBD2 is possibly the D segment (6 matching bases). CDR1 and CDR2 are read off the germline V gene as MGHRA and YSYEKL. Deletion took 4 bases off V and 2 bases off J, with a span of 15 bases between the germline ends. Measured from the cysteine to the phenylalanine, the CDR3 is 15 residues long. Only the CDR3 portion is preserved as DNA: 45 bases, with reading frame beginning at the first base.